Below, 13 T cell receptor beta chains from the same sample are listed, as sequenced in a study of T cell responses to AZD1222 COVID-19 vaccine. Sequenced by immunoSEQ multiplex PCR; TCRdb stores in-frame clones only, minus some. The sample shows some 130,000 clones, approximately 85% of them seen only once. The sample consisted of peripheral blood, taken on day 0 of AZD1222 vaccination. The source of these receptors is an adult in good health.

The V gene is TRBV4-1, the J gene TRBJ1-4, with TRBD1 matching 8 bases. The CDR3 extends over 15 amino acids. Germline V gives CDR1 MGHRA, CDR2 YSYEKL. The trim removed 1 base at V and 3 bases at J, leaving 1 base unmatched. The CDR3 DNA is TGCGCCAGCAGCCAAGTCAGGGGGCCTAATGAAAAACTGTTTTTT. Protein product: CASSQVRGPNEKLFF.

This clone was detected once. This rearrangement joins TRBV30 to TRBJ1-2; the D is unclear. This CDR3 is built from 12 residues. Per germline, CDR1 GTSNPN and CDR2 SVGIG (reference sequence). The V gene lost 0 bases and the J gene lost 5 bases, with 7 bases spanning the gap. The CDR3 DNA reads as TGTGCCTGGAGTGTAAGCGGGTATGGCTACACCTTC. It codes for CAWSVSGYGYTF. Based on the CDR3 plus reference TRBV30 and TRBJ1-2, the full variable domain is SQTIHQWPATLVQPVGSPLSLECTVEGTSNPNLYWYRQAAGRGLQLLFYSVGIGQISSEVPQNLSASRPQDRQFILSSKKLLLSDSGFYLCAWSVSGYGYTFGSGTRLTVV.

This chain links TRBV7-9 with TRBJ2-7, with TRBD2 matching 7 bases. Losses at the gene ends were 5 bases for V and 2 bases for J; bases not matched to a gene: 3. Germline CDR1 and CDR2: SEHNR and FQNEAQ (reference sequence). The CDR3 length is 13 residues. CDR3 in DNA: TGTGCCAGCAGCCCCGGGGGGACCTACGAGCAGTACTTC. It codes for CASSPGGTYEQYF.

This clone qualifies as medium-sized. For the CDR3, the DNA is TGTGCCAGCAGCCAAACACTTCTAGGGGTTTATTACGAGCAGTACTTC. Translation: CASSQTLLGVYYEQYF. This chain connects TRBV5-6 to TRBJ2-7; D is perhaps TRBD1 (5 bases). This CDR3 comprises 16 residues. The germline V gene encodes CDR1 SGHDT and CDR2 YYEEEE. Trimming took off 4 bases at V and 4 bases at J, with 21 bases between the two ends.

This clone has just one count. This chain joins TRBV19 and TRBJ2-1; 9 nucleotides align to TRBD1. The V and J ends lost 0 bases and 3 bases, in that order; junction bases with no gene match: 3. This CDR3 comprises 16 residues. Germline loops: CDR1 LNHDA, CDR2 SQIVND (reference sequence). The CDR3 nucleotides read TGTGCCAGTAGTATAGATGGGACAGGGAGCTACAATGAGCAGTTCTTC. It codes for CASSIDGTGSYNEQFF.

This clone was detected once. V and J are TRBV9 and TRBJ2-7; 7 nucleotides align to TRBD2. The germline gives CDR1 SGDLS, CDR2 YYNGEE. This CDR3 is 15 amino acids long. V lost 0 bases to trimming and J lost 7 bases; unmatched junction nucleotides: 10. DNA of the CDR3: TGTGCCAGCAGCGTAGGAACGGGGGGAGTGTGGGAGCAGTACTTC. Protein product: CASSVGTGGVWEQYF.

V usage is TRBV7-9 and J usage is TRBJ2-7, with 10 bases aligning to TRBD2. Unmatched junction bases numbered 7, after V lost 1 base and J lost 7 bases. The CDR3 is 15 residues long. Germline V gene lookup returns CDR1 SEHNR and CDR2 FQNEAQ (reference sequence). This CDR3 reads CASSLGTSGVWEQYF. For the CDR3, the DNA is TGTGCCAGCAGCTTAGGCACTAGCGGGGTGTGGGAGCAGTACTTC.

The chain is built from TRBV12-1 and TRBJ2-7; the table calls TRBD2, which could not be checked here. TRBV12-1 is termed a pseudogene. The CDR3 has 17 amino acids. CDR3 residues: CASSTPARDSPPGEQYF. CDR3 DNA: TGTGCCAGCAGCACCCCCGCTCGGGACTCTCCCCCGGGCGAGCAGTACTTC.

The rearrangement joins TRBV19 to TRBJ1-5, with a tentative D call TRBD1 (5 bases). This CDR3 region has 13 residues. The germline CDR1 and CDR2 sequences are LNHDA and SQIVND (reference sequence). Trimming pared 7 bases from V and 3 bases from J, leaving 10 bases between. This CDR3 is CASKGVFNQPQHF. In nucleotides, the CDR3 is TGTGCCAGTAAAGGGGTATTCAATCAGCCCCAGCATTTT.

The rearrangement uses TRBV11-1 and TRBJ2-2; the D gene is possibly TRBD2 (6 bases). Trimming removed 6 bases at V and 5 bases at J, with 13 bases between. The V gene's germline CDR1 is SGHAT and CDR2 FQDESV (reference sequence). The CDR3 length is 14 residues. The CDR3 is CASSAEGWTGELFF. In DNA form, the CDR3 reads TGTGCCAGCAGTGCGGAGGGGTGGACCGGGGAGCTGTTTTTT.

V and J are TRBV30 and TRBJ1-2; 11 nucleotides line up with TRBD1. Germline CDR1 and CDR2: GTSNPN and SVGIG (reference sequence). CDR3 length: 14 amino acids. The J segment lost 7 bases and the V segment lost 3 bases, leaving 7 bases of the junction unmatched. The CDR3 region has the DNA TGTGCCTGGAGCGGGACAGGGGGGAAATCTGGCTACACCTTC. Amino acid sequence: CAWSGTGGKSGYTF.

This clone appeared a single time. The chain combines TRBV30 with TRBJ2-1; 8 nucleotides align to TRBD2. With 2 bases clipped from V and 8 bases from J, the junction kept 8 bases outside the gene matches. CDR1 GTSNPN and CDR2 SVGIG come from the germline V gene (reference sequence). The CDR3 contains 14 residues. This chain's CDR3 is CAWSPGTRWDEQFF. The CDR3 coding sequence is TGTGCCTGGAGTCCCGGGACTAGGTGGGATGAGCAGTTCTTC.

The chain is built from TRBV7-8 and TRBJ1-1; possibly TRBD1 for D (5 bases). Trimming cost V 6 bases and J 6 bases, with 14 bases left between them. CDR1 SGHVS and CDR2 FQNEAQ come from the germline V gene. The length of the CDR3 is 13 residues. CDR3 DNA: TGTGCCAGCAGGGACACTTCAACGGCTGAAGCTTTCTTT. This gives the protein CASRDTSTAEAFF.